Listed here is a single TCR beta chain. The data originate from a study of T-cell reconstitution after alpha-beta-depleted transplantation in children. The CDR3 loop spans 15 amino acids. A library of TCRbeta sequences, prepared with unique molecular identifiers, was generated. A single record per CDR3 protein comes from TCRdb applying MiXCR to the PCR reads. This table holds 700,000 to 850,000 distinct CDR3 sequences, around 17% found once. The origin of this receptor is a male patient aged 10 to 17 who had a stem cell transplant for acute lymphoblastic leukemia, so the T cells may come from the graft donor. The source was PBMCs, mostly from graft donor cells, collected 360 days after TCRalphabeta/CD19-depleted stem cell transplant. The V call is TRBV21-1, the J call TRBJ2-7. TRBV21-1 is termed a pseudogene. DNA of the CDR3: TGTGCCAGCAGCAAATTATTTCTGGGTACCTACGAGCAGTACTTC. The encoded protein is CASSKLFLGTYEQYF.